The next 3 T cell receptor beta chains were all read from a single sample in a study of T cell responses to AZD1222 COVID-19 vaccine. Only in-frame clones appear in the TCRdb table, and some are missing; sequencing was by immunoSEQ multiplex PCR. The sample shows fewer than 250,000 clones, approximately 94% of them seen only once. The sample consisted of peripheral blood, taken on day 0 of MenACWY control vaccination. The receptor set was obtained from an adult in good health.

This rearrangement joins TRBV28 to TRBJ2-7; maybe TRBD1 (6 bases). Germline V gene data show CDR1 as MDHEN and CDR2 as SYDVKM. V lost 5 bases to trimming and J lost 3 bases, with 14 bases between them. The CDR3 is 14 residues long. For the CDR3, the DNA is TGTGCCAGCAGTCTTCCTACAGGGATCTACGAGCAGTACTTC. Its translation is CASSLPTGIYEQYF.

For the CDR3, the DNA is TGTGCCAGCAGCACCAGGGGACCCACTGAAGCTTTCTTT. This gives the protein CASSTRGPTEAFF. The chain carries TRBV28 and TRBJ1-1; possible D gene TRBD1, 6 bases. Germline V lookup: CDR1 MDHEN, CDR2 SYDVKM. The CDR3 covers 13 residues. V was clipped by 6 bases and J by 4 bases, with 12 bases between them.

The V call is TRBV6-6, the J call TRBJ1-5; unclear D gene. Trimming pared 1 base from V and 2 bases from J, leaving 6 bases between. The CDR3 runs to 14 residues. The V gene's germline CDR1 is MNHNY and CDR2 SVGAGI (reference sequence). The CDR3 spells CASSYFGGNQPQHF. The CDR3 bases are TGTGCCAGCAGTTACTTCGGGGGCAATCAGCCCCAGCATTTT.